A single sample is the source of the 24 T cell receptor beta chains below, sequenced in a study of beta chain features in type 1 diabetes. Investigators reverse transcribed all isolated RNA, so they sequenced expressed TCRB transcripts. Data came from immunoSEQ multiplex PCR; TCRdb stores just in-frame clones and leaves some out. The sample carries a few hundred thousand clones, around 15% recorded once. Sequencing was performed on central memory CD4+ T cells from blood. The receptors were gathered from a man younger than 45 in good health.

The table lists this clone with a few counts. CDR3 protein: CASSLAPGKTEAFF. In nucleotides, the CDR3 is TGTGCCAGCAGCCTAGCCCCCGGTAAAACTGAAGCTTTCTTT. The chain links TRBV9 to TRBJ1-1; D unresolved. Per the germline V gene, CDR1 is SGDLS and CDR2 is YYNGEE. Trimming removed 4 bases from V and 5 bases from J, with 15 bases in between. The CDR3 sequence is 14 residues long.

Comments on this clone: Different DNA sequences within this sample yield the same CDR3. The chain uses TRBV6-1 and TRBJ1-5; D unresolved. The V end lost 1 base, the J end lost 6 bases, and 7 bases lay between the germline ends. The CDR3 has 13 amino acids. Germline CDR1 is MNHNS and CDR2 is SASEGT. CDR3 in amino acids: CASSEVPTQPQHF. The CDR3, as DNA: TGTGCCAGCAGTGAAGTACCAACTCAGCCCCAGCATTTT.

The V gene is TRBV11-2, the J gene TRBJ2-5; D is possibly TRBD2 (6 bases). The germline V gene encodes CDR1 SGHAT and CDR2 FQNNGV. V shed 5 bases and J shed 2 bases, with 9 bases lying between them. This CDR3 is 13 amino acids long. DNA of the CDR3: TGTGCCAGCAGCCCGGGGGTACAAGAGACCCAGTACTTC. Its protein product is CASSPGVQETQYF.

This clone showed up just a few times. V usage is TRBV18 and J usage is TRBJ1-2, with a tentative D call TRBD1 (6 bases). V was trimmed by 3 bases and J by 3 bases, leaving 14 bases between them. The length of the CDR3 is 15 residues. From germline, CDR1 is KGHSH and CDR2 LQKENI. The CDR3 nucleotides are TGTGCCAGCTCACCTACCCAGGACAGCTACTATGGCTACACCTTC. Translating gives CASSPTQDSYYGYTF. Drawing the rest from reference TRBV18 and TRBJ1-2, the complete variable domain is NAGVMQNPRHLVRRRGQEARLRCSPMKGHSHVYWYRQLPEEGLKFMVYLQKENIIDESGMPKERFSAEFPKEGPSILRIQQVVRGDSAAYFCASSPTQDSYYGYTFGSGTRLTVV.

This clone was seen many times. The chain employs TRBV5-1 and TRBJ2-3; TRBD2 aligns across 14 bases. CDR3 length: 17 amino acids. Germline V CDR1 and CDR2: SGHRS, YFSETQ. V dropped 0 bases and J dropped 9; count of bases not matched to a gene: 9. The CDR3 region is CASSLVGTSGRTSTQYF. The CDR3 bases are TGCGCCAGCAGCTTGGTTGGGACTAGCGGGAGAACCTCCACGCAGTATTTT.

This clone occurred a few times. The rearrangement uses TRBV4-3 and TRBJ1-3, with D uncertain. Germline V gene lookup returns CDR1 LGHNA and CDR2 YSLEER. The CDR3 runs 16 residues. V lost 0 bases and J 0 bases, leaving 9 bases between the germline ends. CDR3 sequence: CASSQDTGNSGNTIYF. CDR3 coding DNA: TGCGCCAGCAGCCAAGACACGGGGAACTCTGGAAACACCATATATTTT.

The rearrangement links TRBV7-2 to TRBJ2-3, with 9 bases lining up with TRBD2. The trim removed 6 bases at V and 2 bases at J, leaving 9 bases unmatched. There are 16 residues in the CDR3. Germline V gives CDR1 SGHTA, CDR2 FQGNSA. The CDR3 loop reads CASRFHSGGSTDTQYF. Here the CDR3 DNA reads TGTGCCAGCAGGTTTCATAGCGGGGGCTCCACAGATACGCAGTATTTT.

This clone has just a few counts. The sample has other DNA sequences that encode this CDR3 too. CDR3 bases: TGTGCCAGTAGTGTACAGGGTCCCTATGGCTACACCTTC. This translates into CASSVQGPYGYTF. The chain is built from TRBV19 and TRBJ1-2, with D perhaps matching TRBD1 (6 bases). Germline V gene data show CDR1 as LNHDA and CDR2 as SQIVND (reference sequence). The CDR3 is 13 amino acids. V was pared by 5 bases and J by 4 bases, with 11 bases between. Combining the CDR3 with reference TRBV19 and TRBJ1-2 gives the whole variable domain DGGITQSPKYLFRKEGQNVTLSCEQNLNHDAMYWYRQDPGQGLRLIYYSQIVNDFQKGDIAEGYSVSREKKESFPLTVTSAQKNPTAFYLCASSVQGPYGYTFGSGTRLTVV.

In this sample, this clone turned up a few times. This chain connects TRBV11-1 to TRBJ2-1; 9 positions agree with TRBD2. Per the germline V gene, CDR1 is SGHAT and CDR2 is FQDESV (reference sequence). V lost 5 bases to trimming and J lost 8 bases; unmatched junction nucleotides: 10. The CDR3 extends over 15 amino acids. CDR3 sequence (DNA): TGTGCCAGCAGCGTAACTAGCGGGCCTCGGGATGAGCAGTTCTTC. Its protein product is CASSVTSGPRDEQFF.

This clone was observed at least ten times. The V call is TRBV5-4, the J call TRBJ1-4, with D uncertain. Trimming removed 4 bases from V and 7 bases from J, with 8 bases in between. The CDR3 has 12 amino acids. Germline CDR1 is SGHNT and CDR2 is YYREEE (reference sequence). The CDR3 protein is CASSQSSEKLFF. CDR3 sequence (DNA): TGTGCCAGCAGCCAGTCCAGTGAAAAACTGTTTTTT.

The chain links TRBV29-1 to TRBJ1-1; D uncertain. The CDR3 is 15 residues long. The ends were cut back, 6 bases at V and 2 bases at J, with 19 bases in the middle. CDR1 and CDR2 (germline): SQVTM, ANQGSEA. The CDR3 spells CSVVPVNQRNTEAFF. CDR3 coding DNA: TGCAGCGTGGTCCCAGTGAACCAGAGAAACACTGAAGCTTTCTTT.

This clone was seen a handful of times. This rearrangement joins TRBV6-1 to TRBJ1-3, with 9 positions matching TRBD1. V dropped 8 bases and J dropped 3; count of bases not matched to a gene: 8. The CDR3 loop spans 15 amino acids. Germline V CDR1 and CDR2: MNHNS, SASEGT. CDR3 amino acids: CASGKQGAFGNTIYF. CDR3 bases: TGTGCCAGCGGGAAACAGGGGGCGTTTGGAAACACCATATATTTT.

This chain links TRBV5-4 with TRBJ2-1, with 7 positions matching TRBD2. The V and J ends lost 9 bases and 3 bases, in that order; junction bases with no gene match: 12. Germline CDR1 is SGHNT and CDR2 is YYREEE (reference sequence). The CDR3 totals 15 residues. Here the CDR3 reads CAITTPAGLYNEQFF. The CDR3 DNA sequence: TGTGCCATAACGACGCCAGCGGGGCTCTACAATGAGCAGTTCTTC.

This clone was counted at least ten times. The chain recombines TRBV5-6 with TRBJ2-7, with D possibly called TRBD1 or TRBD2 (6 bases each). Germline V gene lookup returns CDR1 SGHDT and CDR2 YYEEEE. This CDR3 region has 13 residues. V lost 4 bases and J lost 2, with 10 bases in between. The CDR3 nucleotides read TGTGCCAGCAGCCCGGGGGCAACCTACGAGCAGTACTTC. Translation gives CASSPGATYEQYF.

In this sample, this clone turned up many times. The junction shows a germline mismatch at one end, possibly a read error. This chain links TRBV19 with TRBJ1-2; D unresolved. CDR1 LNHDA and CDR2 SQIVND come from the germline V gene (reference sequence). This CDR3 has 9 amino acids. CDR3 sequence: CATKTREHF. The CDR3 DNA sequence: TGTGCCACTAAAACACGGGAGCACTTC. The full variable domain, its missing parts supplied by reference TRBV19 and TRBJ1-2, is DGGITQSPKYLFRKEGQNVTLSCEQNLNHDAMYWYRQDPGQGLRLIYYSQIVNDFQKGDIAEGYSVSREKKESFPLTVTSAQKNPTAFYLCATKTREHFGSGTRLTVV.

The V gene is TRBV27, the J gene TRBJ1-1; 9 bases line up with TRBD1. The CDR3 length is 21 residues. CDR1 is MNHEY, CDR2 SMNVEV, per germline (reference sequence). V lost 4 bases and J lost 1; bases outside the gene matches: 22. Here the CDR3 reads CASSSNYRTTGSDRGNTEAFF. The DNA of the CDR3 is TGTGCCAGCAGTTCCAACTACCGGACTACCGGCTCGGACAGGGGGAACACTGAAGCTTTCTTT.

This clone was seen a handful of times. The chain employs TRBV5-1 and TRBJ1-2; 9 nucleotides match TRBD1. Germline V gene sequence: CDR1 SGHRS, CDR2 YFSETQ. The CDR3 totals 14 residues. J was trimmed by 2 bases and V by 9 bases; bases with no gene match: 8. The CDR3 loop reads CATNPGQGNYGYTF. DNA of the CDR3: TGCGCCACGAACCCGGGACAGGGCAACTATGGCTACACCTTC.

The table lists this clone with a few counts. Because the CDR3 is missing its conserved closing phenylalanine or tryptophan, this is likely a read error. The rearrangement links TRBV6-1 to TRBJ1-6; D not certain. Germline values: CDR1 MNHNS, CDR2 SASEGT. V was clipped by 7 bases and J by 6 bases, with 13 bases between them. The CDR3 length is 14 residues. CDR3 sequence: CASKQTQRNSPLHL. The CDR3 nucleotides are TGTGCCAGCAAGCAGACGCAGCGTAATTCACCCCTCCACCTT.

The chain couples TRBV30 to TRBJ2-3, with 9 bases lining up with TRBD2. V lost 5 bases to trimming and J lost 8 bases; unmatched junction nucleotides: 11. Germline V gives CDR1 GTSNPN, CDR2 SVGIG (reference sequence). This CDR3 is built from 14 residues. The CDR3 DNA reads TGTGCCTGGGGCAGGCTAGCGGGATTTGGTACGCAGTATTTT. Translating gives CAWGRLAGFGTQYF.

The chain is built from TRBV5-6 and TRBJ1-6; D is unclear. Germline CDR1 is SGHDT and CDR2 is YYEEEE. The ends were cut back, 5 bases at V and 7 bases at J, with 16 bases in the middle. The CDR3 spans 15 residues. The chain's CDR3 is CASSRNLGTNSPLHF. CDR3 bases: TGTGCCAGCAGTCGGAATCTGGGCACGAATTCACCCCTCCACTTT.

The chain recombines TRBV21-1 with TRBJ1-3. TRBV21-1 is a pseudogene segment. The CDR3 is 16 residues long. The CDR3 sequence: CASSNNHFWPGNTIYF. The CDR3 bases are TGTGCCAGCAGCAACAACCACTTTTGGCCTGGAAACACCATATATTTT.

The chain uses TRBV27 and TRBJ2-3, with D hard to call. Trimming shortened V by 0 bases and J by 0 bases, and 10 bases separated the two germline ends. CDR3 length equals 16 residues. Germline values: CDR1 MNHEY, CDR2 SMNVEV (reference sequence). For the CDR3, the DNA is TGTGCCAGCAGTTTATCTGGCTGGGTTAGCACAGATACGCAGTATTTT. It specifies CASSLSGWVSTDTQYF.

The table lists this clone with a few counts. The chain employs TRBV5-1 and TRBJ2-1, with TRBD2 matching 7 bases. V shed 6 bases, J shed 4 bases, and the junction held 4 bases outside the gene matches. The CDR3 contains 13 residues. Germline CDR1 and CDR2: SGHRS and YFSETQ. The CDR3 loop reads CASMGGGYNEQFF. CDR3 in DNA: TGCGCCAGCATGGGCGGGGGTTACAATGAGCAGTTCTTC.

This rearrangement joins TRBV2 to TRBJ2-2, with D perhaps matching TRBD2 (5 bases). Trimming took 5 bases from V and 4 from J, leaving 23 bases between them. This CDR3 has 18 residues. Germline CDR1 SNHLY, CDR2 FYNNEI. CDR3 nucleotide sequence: TGTGCCAGCAGTAGAGGGCTACCCTTTCTAAAGAGCACCGGGGAGCTGTTTTTT. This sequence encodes CASSRGLPFLKSTGELFF.